The 2 T cell receptor beta chains presented below share a single source sample, sequenced in a study of T cells in Graves' hyperthyroidism and ophthalmopathy. The investigators amplified TCR beta CDR3 regions from RNA transcripts. Using the HTBI primer set, a first-round RT-PCR was run on the TCR CDR3. Each CDR3 protein gets one entry after TCRdb re-called the multiplex PCR reads with MiXCR. The data contain some 650,000 distinct CDR3 sequences, about 16% of them singletons. Sequencing was performed on blood. Every receptor here comes from a middle-aged woman with Graves' ophthalmopathy.

This clonotype was detected a few times. The V call is TRBV27, the J call TRBJ1-1; D unresolved. The CDR3 loop spans 15 amino acids. Germline values: CDR1 MNHEY, CDR2 SMNVEV (reference sequence). V was cut by 6 bases and J by 3 bases, with 17 bases left in between. Here the CDR3 DNA reads TGTGCCAGCAGCAGACGGTTAGGTTTGGACACTGAAGCTTTCTTT. Its protein is CASSRRLGLDTEAFF.

In this sample, this clonotype turned up many times. The J gene is TRBJ2-1, the V gene TRBV2; 8 bases align to TRBD2. J lost 2 bases, V lost 6 bases, and 0 bases had no gene match. The length of the CDR3 is 13 residues. Germline-derived CDR1 and CDR2 are SNHLY and FYNNEI. The CDR3 spells CASRREAYNEQFF. The CDR3 region has the DNA TGTGCCAGCAGGCGGGAGGCCTACAATGAGCAGTTCTTC. The full variable domain, its missing parts supplied by reference TRBV2 and TRBJ2-1, is EPEVTQTPSHQVTQMGQEVILRCVPISNHLYFYWYRQILGQKVEFLVSFYNNEISEKSEIFDDQFSVERPDGSNFTLKIRSTKLEDSAMYFCASRREAYNEQFFGPGTRLTVL.